The 32 T cell receptor beta chains below come from one sample, sequenced in a study of cytomegalovirus exposure and HLA in healthy donors. TCRdb's copy holds only in-frame clones and misses some; the assay was immunoSEQ multiplex PCR. Of 200,000 or so clones in the sample, more than 65% were seen once. Sequencing used PBMCs. These receptors all come from a woman in her twenties or thirties in good health and CMV-seropositive.

The V call is TRBV19, the J call TRBJ2-5; 8 bases fit TRBD2. The V and J ends lost 3 bases and 7 bases, in that order; junction bases with no gene match: 10. The germline V gene has CDR1 LNHDA and CDR2 SQIVND (reference sequence). The length of the CDR3 is 15 residues. The CDR3 sequence: CASSMEREGLTTQYF. DNA for the CDR3: TGTGCCAGTAGTATGGAACGGGAGGGCCTTACGACCCAGTACTTC.

The chain has TRBV7-2 and TRBJ1-5, with 8 positions matching TRBD1. This CDR3 has 16 amino acids. Germline-derived CDR1 and CDR2 are SGHTA and FQGNSA. Germline trimming cut 5 bases from V and 1 base from J; bases unmatched to any gene: 7. CDR3 nucleotide sequence: TGTGCCAGCAGCCTAGGGACAGGAGGAAGCAATCAGCCCCAGCATTTT. It encodes CASSLGTGGSNQPQHF.

This rearrangement joins TRBV6-5 to TRBJ2-3; D remains unclear. Per the germline V gene, CDR1 is MNHEY and CDR2 is SVGAGI. The CDR3 loop spans 12 amino acids. The V end lost 6 bases, the J end lost 3 bases, and 7 bases lay between the germline ends. This CDR3 is CASRAETDTQYF. The CDR3 region has the DNA TGTGCCAGCAGGGCAGAAACAGATACGCAGTATTTT.

The gene calls are TRBV15 and TRBJ1-2, with D unresolved. The CDR3 spans 15 residues. V was clipped by 1 base and J by 4 bases, with 13 bases between them. Per germline, CDR1 LNHNV and CDR2 YYDKDF (reference sequence). Here the CDR3 reads CATSRGREAGYGYTF. DNA of the CDR3: TGTGCCACCAGCAGAGGTAGGGAGGCCGGCTATGGCTACACCTTC.

About this clone itself: This sample includes further DNA sequences coding for the same CDR3. The V call is TRBV6-5, the J call TRBJ1-1; no definite D call. The CDR3 totals 11 residues. The V gene's germline CDR1 is MNHEY and CDR2 SVGAGI. Trimming pared 6 bases from V and 4 bases from J, leaving 6 bases between. Here the CDR3 DNA reads TGTGCCAGCAGACGGGGCACTGAAGCTTTCTTT. This codes for CASRRGTEAFF.

The genes are TRBV29-1 and TRBJ1-2; D gene uncertain. CDR3 length: 12 residues. Germline V CDR1 and CDR2: SQVTM, ANQGSEA. V lost 5 bases and J 6 bases, leaving 13 bases between the germline ends. The CDR3 sequence: CSVLAGFDGYTF. The CDR3 region has the DNA TGCAGCGTTCTCGCGGGGTTCGATGGCTACACCTTC. The entire variable domain, with the rest obtained from reference TRBV29-1 and TRBJ1-2, is as follows: SAVISQKPSRDICQRGTSLTIQCQVDSQVTMMFWYRQQPGQSLTLIATANQGSEATYESGFVIDKFPISRPNLTFSTLTVSNMSPEDSSIYLCSVLAGFDGYTFGSGTRLTVV.

A note on this clone: This sample also contains other DNA sequences that code for the same CDR3. The gene calls are TRBV6-5 and TRBJ2-1; unclear D gene. Trimming left V 0 bases short and J 7 bases short, with 7 bases between. CDR3 size: 13 residues. The germline CDR1 and CDR2 sequences are MNHEY and SVGAGI. Here the CDR3 reads CASSYSRGNEQFF. CDR3 nucleotide sequence: TGTGCCAGCAGTTACTCCAGAGGTAATGAGCAGTTCTTC.

The chain uses TRBV6-1 and TRBJ1-1; 11 bases align to TRBD1. Germline trimming cut 7 bases from V and 4 bases from J; bases unmatched to any gene: 8. There are 15 residues in the CDR3. In germline, CDR1 is MNHNS, CDR2 SASEGT. CDR3 loop: CASTLGTGGITEAFF. The CDR3 DNA sequence: TGTGCCAGCACCCTCGGGACAGGGGGTATCACTGAAGCTTTCTTT.

The chain joins TRBV7-3 to TRBJ2-3; the D gene is possibly TRBD2 (7 bases). V lost 2 bases and J 2 bases, leaving 8 bases between the germline ends. The CDR3 contains 14 residues. Germline V gives CDR1 SGHTA, CDR2 FQGTGA. In nucleotides, the CDR3 is TGTGCCAGCAGCTTAGGGGGGGCCACAGATACGCAGTATTTT. The encoded protein is CASSLGGATDTQYF. The full variable domain, rest sourced from reference TRBV7-3 and TRBJ2-3, is GAGVSQTPSNKVTEKGKYVELRCDPISGHTALYWYRQSLGQGPEFLIYFQGTGAADDSGLPNDRFFAVRPEGSVSTLKIQRTERGDSAVYLCASSLGGATDTQYFGPGTRLTVL.

On this clone: One end of the junction fails to match germline, which may point to a read error. This chain connects TRBV5-1 to TRBJ1-4; D unresolved. The CDR3 spans 13 residues. Germline V lookup: CDR1 SGHRS, CDR2 YFSETQ. The CDR3 nucleotides read TGCGCCAGCGTCGGAGACTCTAATGAGAAACTGTTTTTT. This sequence encodes CASVGDSNEKLFF.

The chain joins TRBV6-1 to TRBJ1-5; D uncertain. Looked up from germline, CDR1 is MNHNS and CDR2 is SASEGT. The CDR3 sequence is 13 residues long. Trimming took 7 bases from V and 5 from J, leaving 12 bases between them. The CDR3 DNA reads TGTGCCAGCATGCAGGCTACGTATCAGCCCCAGCATTTT. Its protein product is CASMQATYQPQHF.

The gene calls are TRBV29-1 and TRBJ2-5; D is possibly TRBD1 (5 bases). Germline assignment: CDR1 SQVTM and CDR2 ANQGSEA. V lost 3 bases and J 5 bases, leaving 16 bases between the germline ends. The CDR3 runs 14 residues. CDR3 nucleotides: TGCAGCGTTGACAGGCAGGGTAGACGGGAGACCCAGTACTTC. This gives the protein CSVDRQGRRETQYF.

The chain joins TRBV27 to TRBJ2-1; D is perhaps TRBD2 (5 bases). The germline CDR1 and CDR2 sequences are MNHEY and SMNVEV (reference sequence). The length of the CDR3 is 16 residues. Trimming removed 0 bases from V and 7 bases from J, with 16 bases in between. The CDR3 protein is CASSLSTSGPRNEQFF. The CDR3 DNA follows: TGTGCCAGCAGTTTATCTACTAGTGGACCTAGGAATGAGCAGTTCTTC.

This clone has a single count. V is TRBV10-3 and J is TRBJ1-5, with unresolved D. The length of the CDR3 is 13 residues. Trimming shortened V by 6 bases and J by 0 bases, and 6 bases separated the two germline ends. Germline CDR1 reads ENHRY; CDR2 reads SYGVKD. The chain's CDR3 is CAIRQYSNQPQHF. The CDR3 DNA reads as TGTGCCATCAGACAGTATAGCAATCAGCCCCAGCATTTT.

The J gene is TRBJ1-1, the V gene TRBV29-1; possible D gene TRBD1, 6 bases. In germline, CDR1 is SQVTM, CDR2 ANQGSEA. The CDR3 consists of 13 residues. V shed 6 bases and J shed 1 base, with 12 bases lying between them. The CDR3 DNA reads TGCAGCGTCGGGGGGGGCCGGAACACTGAAGCTTTCTTT. This codes for CSVGGGRNTEAFF. Drawing the rest from reference TRBV29-1 and TRBJ1-1, the complete variable domain is SAVISQKPSRDICQRGTSLTIQCQVDSQVTMMFWYRQQPGQSLTLIATANQGSEATYESGFVIDKFPISRPNLTFSTLTVSNMSPEDSSIYLCSVGGGRNTEAFFGQGTRLTVV.

This clone was detected once. The chain is built from TRBV28 and TRBJ2-7; TRBD1 matches at 8 bases. The trim removed 4 bases at V and 6 bases at J, leaving 17 bases unmatched. CDR3 length equals 17 residues. Per the germline V gene, CDR1 is MDHEN and CDR2 is SYDVKM. The CDR3 sequence is CASSSPGGQVDWREQYF. CDR3 nucleotides: TGTGCCAGCAGTTCACCTGGGGGACAGGTGGACTGGCGCGAGCAGTACTTC.

The gene calls are TRBV6-1 and TRBJ2-1; TRBD2 matches 15 bases. Losses at the gene ends were 3 bases for V and 7 bases for J; bases not matched to a gene: 4. There are 16 residues in the CDR3. CDR1 is MNHNS and CDR2 is SASEGT in the germline V gene. The CDR3 loop is CASSEGLAGGLNEQFF. The CDR3 bases are TGTGCCAGCAGTGAGGGACTAGCGGGAGGACTGAATGAGCAGTTCTTC.

V gene TRBV5-1 combines with J gene TRBJ2-1; D is perhaps TRBD1 (6 bases). The CDR3 has 13 amino acids. Germline values: CDR1 SGHRS, CDR2 YFSETQ. Deletions cut 3 bases from V and 5 bases from J, with 9 bases between. The CDR3 spells CASSSDRHNEQFF. As DNA, the CDR3 is TGCGCCAGCAGCTCGGACAGACACAATGAGCAGTTCTTC.

The rearrangement uses TRBV30 and TRBJ1-1; D possibly corresponds to TRBD1 (5 bases). The CDR3 contains 14 residues. The ends were cut back, 0 bases at V and 7 bases at J, with 15 bases in the middle. The germline V gene has CDR1 GTSNPN and CDR2 SVGIG (reference sequence). As DNA, the CDR3 is TGTGCCTGGAGTGTACGTTCGGGGGACGGTGAAGCTTTCTTT. Amino acid sequence: CAWSVRSGDGEAFF.

The chain has TRBV29-1 and TRBJ1-2; D gene unclear. Germline V lookup: CDR1 SQVTM, CDR2 ANQGSEA. There are 12 residues in the CDR3. Trimming pared 3 bases from V and 8 bases from J, leaving 13 bases between. The CDR3 bases are TGCAGCGTTGATTGGGAGTGGCAGGGCTACACCTTC. The encoded protein is CSVDWEWQGYTF.

This chain uses TRBV7-9 with TRBJ2-1; D gene uncertain. Germline V CDR1 and CDR2: SEHNR, FQNEAQ (reference sequence). The V end lost 7 bases, the J end lost 6 bases, and 10 bases lay between the germline ends. This CDR3 is built from 12 residues. The CDR3 spells CASTPGPNEQFF. The CDR3 nucleotides read TGTGCCAGCACCCCTGGGCCCAATGAGCAGTTCTTC.

This chain links TRBV6-1 with TRBJ1-1; 8 bases agree with TRBD1. CDR1 MNHNS and CDR2 SASEGT come from the germline V gene. J gave up 1 base and V 8 bases, and 3 bases lay outside the gene matches. The CDR3 is 13 amino acids. The CDR3 spells CASLGQGNTEAFF. Here the CDR3 DNA reads TGTGCCAGCCTAGGACAGGGGAACACTGAAGCTTTCTTT.

This chain links TRBV28 with TRBJ1-2; maybe TRBD1 (5 bases). The V end lost 9 bases, the J end lost 3 bases, and 17 bases lay between the germline ends. The CDR3 consists of 14 residues. Germline assignment: CDR1 MDHEN and CDR2 SYDVKM. The CDR3 coding sequence is TGTGCCAGTCGAGACCAGGGAGGGTACTATGGCTACACCTTC. Protein product: CASRDQGGYYGYTF.

A remark on this clone: Other nucleotide sequences in the sample specify the same CDR3. This sequence joins TRBV5-1 and TRBJ2-1, with 8 bases matching TRBD1. The V gene's germline CDR1 is SGHRS and CDR2 YFSETQ. V lost 2 bases, J lost 4 bases, and 2 bases stayed unmatched. This CDR3 spans 14 amino acids. The CDR3 sequence is CASSFGTGYNEQFF. CDR3 bases: TGCGCCAGCAGCTTTGGGACAGGATACAATGAGCAGTTCTTC.

V and J are TRBV25-1 and TRBJ2-3; no clear D gene. The ends were cut back, 6 bases at V and 0 bases at J, with 7 bases in the middle. Germline loops: CDR1 MGHDK, CDR2 SYGVNS. The CDR3 covers 13 residues. DNA of the CDR3: TGTGCCAGCAGATCTCGGAGCACAGATACGCAGTATTTT. Amino acid sequence: CASRSRSTDTQYF.

This sequence joins TRBV5-1 and TRBJ2-1, with a tentative D call TRBD1 (6 bases). Germline CDR1 is SGHRS and CDR2 is YFSETQ. The CDR3 contains 17 residues. Trimming removed 0 bases at V and 0 bases at J, with 13 bases between. CDR3 bases: TGCGCCAGCAGCTTGGTGCCTGGCAGGGGCTCCTACAATGAGCAGTTCTTC. The encoded protein is CASSLVPGRGSYNEQFF.

The V gene is TRBV10-2, the J gene TRBJ2-7; 7 nucleotides line up with TRBD1. This CDR3 is 14 amino acids long. The V gene end was trimmed by 7 bases and the J gene end by 1 base; junction bases not matched to a gene: 7. Per the germline V gene, CDR1 is WSHSY and CDR2 is SAAADI. The DNA of the CDR3 is TGCGCCAGCACCTCACAGGGGATATCCTACGAGCAGTACTTC. Its translation is CASTSQGISYEQYF.

This chain joins TRBV15 and TRBJ2-7; 8 bases are a match to TRBD2. The ends lost 2 bases at V and 2 bases at J; junction bases unmatched: 11. From germline, CDR1 is LNHNV and CDR2 YYDKDF (reference sequence). There are 17 residues in the CDR3. CDR3 in DNA: TGTGCCACCAGCAGACACCTCAGCGGGAGCCCTCCCTACGAGCAGTACTTC. Protein product: CATSRHLSGSPPYEQYF.

The V call is TRBV5-1, the J call TRBJ1-1; D gene uncertain. V lost 0 bases, J lost 0 bases, and 9 bases lay in between. The CDR3 extends over 15 amino acids. Germline V CDR1 and CDR2: SGHRS, YFSETQ. CDR3 region: CASSLALELNTEAFF. The CDR3 DNA reads TGCGCCAGCAGCTTGGCCCTGGAGCTGAACACTGAAGCTTTCTTT.

The V and J genes are TRBV30 and TRBJ1-5; D not resolved. The V and J ends lost 0 bases and 9 bases respectively, with 12 bases between them. This CDR3 has 13 residues. Germline CDR1 reads GTSNPN; CDR2 reads SVGIG (reference sequence). The CDR3, as DNA: TGTGCCTGGAGTGTAGGCGGGTCCCGGCCCCAGCATTTT. Translation: CAWSVGGSRPQHF.

The V gene is TRBV28, the J gene TRBJ2-7; the D is unclear. CDR1 MDHEN and CDR2 SYDVKM come from the germline V gene. Trimming stripped 6 bases from V and 0 bases from J, with 3 bases between. The CDR3 loop spans 11 amino acids. The CDR3 here is CASSFSYEQYF. CDR3 nucleotides: TGTGCCAGCAGCTTCTCCTACGAGCAGTACTTC.

The rearrangement joins TRBV11-2 to TRBJ2-1, with D perhaps matching TRBD1 (7 bases). V was shortened by 3 bases and J by 5 bases, with 11 bases between the two germline ends. CDR3 length equals 14 residues. CDR1 and CDR2 from the germline V gene are SGHAT and FQNNGV. The CDR3 nucleotides read TGTGCCAGCAGCTTCGCGGGACAGCACAATGAGCAGTTCTTC. This sequence encodes CASSFAGQHNEQFF.